Shown below are 32 T cell receptor beta chains from a single sample sequenced in a study of PD-1 blockade in classical Hodgkin lymphoma. Data came from immunoSEQ multiplex PCR; TCRdb stores just in-frame clones and leaves some out. Found here are some 6,800 clones, roughly 80% of them singletons; the top ten hold 60%. Every patient had relapsed following autologous stem cell transplantation, and cohorts differed in brentuximab vedotin exposure. The sample was peripheral blood mononuclear cells (PBMCs), taken at baseline. The receptor source for this set is a human donor with classical Hodgkin lymphoma.

This clone was detected once. This rearrangement joins TRBV19 to TRBJ2-5; tentative D call: TRBD2 (6 bases). The germline gives CDR1 LNHDA, CDR2 SQIVND (reference sequence). Trimming cost V 7 bases and J 2 bases, with 11 bases left between them. The CDR3 has 13 amino acids. In DNA form, the CDR3 reads TGTGCCAGTAAGATCCGGGAGCAAGAGACCCAGTACTTC. It codes for CASKIREQETQYF.

The rearrangement joins TRBV7-9 to TRBJ1-3; a weak D match, TRBD1 (5 bases). The CDR3 has 14 amino acids. Trimming took 5 bases from V and 3 from J, leaving 11 bases between them. Germline V gives CDR1 SEHNR, CDR2 FQNEAQ (reference sequence). The CDR3 protein is CASSDDGGGNTIYF. The CDR3 nucleotides read TGTGCCAGCAGCGACGACGGGGGTGGAAACACCATATATTTT.

V is TRBV5-1 and J is TRBJ1-2; D is unresolved. With 0 bases removed from V and 8 bases from J, the gap between germline ends came to 11 bases. The CDR3 has 13 amino acids. Per the germline V gene, CDR1 is SGHRS and CDR2 is YFSETQ. As DNA, the CDR3 is TGCGCCAGCAGCTTGGAAGATGGCGGAGGCTACACCTTC. It specifies CASSLEDGGGYTF.

The rearrangement joins TRBV6-1 to TRBJ2-7, with 7 positions matching TRBD1. V gave up 7 bases and J gave up 3 bases; unmatched junction bases: 6. This CDR3 is 13 amino acids long. Germline CDR1 reads MNHNS; CDR2 reads SASEGT. The CDR3 loop is CASTETGSYEQYF. The CDR3 DNA reads TGTGCCAGCACCGAGACAGGGAGCTACGAGCAGTACTTC.

For this clone: Other DNA sequences from this sample encode an identical CDR3 as well. This chain uses TRBV6-6 with TRBJ1-3; the match to TRBD1 covers 8 bases. Looked up from germline, CDR1 is MNHNY and CDR2 is SVGAGI (reference sequence). V trimming: 0 bases; J trimming: 2 bases; junction bases outside the gene matches: 0. This CDR3 has 15 amino acids. Written as DNA, the CDR3 is TGTGCCAGCAGTTACTCCAGGGGGCCTGGAAACACCATATATTTT. Its translation is CASSYSRGPGNTIYF.

The V and J genes are TRBV29-1 and TRBJ2-5, with 8 bases lining up with TRBD1. There are 13 residues in the CDR3. CDR1 SQVTM and CDR2 ANQGSEA come from the germline V gene. Unmatched junction bases numbered 4, after V lost 3 bases and J lost 4 bases. CDR3 DNA sequence: TGCAGCGTTGAGGGACAGGTGGGAGAGACCCAGTACTTC. It yields the protein CSVEGQVGETQYF.

V is TRBV27 and J is TRBJ1-1, with D perhaps TRBD1 (6 bases). The V gene's germline CDR1 is MNHEY and CDR2 SMNVEV (reference sequence). The CDR3 sequence is 17 residues long. V was clipped by 5 bases and J by 4 bases, with 23 bases between them. The CDR3 protein is CASSPLAYTGFITEAFF. CDR3 DNA: TGTGCCAGCAGTCCTCTCGCTTATACAGGGTTTATCACTGAAGCTTTCTTT.

The J gene is TRBJ2-7, the V gene TRBV5-6; D uncertain. The germline V and J ends were trimmed by 2 bases and 3 bases, with 12 bases remaining between them. The CDR3 extends over 14 amino acids. The germline gives CDR1 SGHDT, CDR2 YYEEEE. The CDR3 reads CASSFLDGVYEQYF. The DNA for the CDR3 is TGTGCCAGCAGCTTCCTGGACGGAGTCTACGAGCAGTACTTC. Variable domain in full (rest from reference TRBV5-6 and TRBJ2-7): DAGVTQSPTHLIKTRGQQVTLRCSPKSGHDTVSWYQQALGQGPQFIFQYYEEEERQRGNFPDRFSGHQFPNYSSELNVNALLLGDSALYLCASSFLDGVYEQYFGPGTRLTVT.

This chain joins TRBV6-5 and TRBJ2-7; weak D call: TRBD1 (6 bases). This CDR3 region has 15 residues. Trimming pared 2 bases from V and 5 bases from J, leaving 16 bases between. From germline, CDR1 is MNHEY and CDR2 SVGAGI. The CDR3 loop reads CASSYGGPLADEQYF. Here the CDR3 DNA reads TGTGCCAGCAGTTACGGGGGCCCACTCGCGGACGAGCAGTACTTC.

This chain links TRBV27 with TRBJ1-5, with D perhaps matching TRBD1 (5 bases). Trimming took 11 bases from V and 0 from J, leaving 17 bases between them. The germline CDR1 and CDR2 sequences are MNHEY and SMNVEV (reference sequence). The CDR3 extends over 15 amino acids. The CDR3: CAQGLPLYSNQPQHF. DNA for the CDR3: TGTGCCCAGGGATTGCCCCTTTATAGCAATCAGCCCCAGCATTTT.

The V call is TRBV7-3, the J call TRBJ2-1, with unresolved D. Trimming shortened V by 2 bases and J by 6 bases, and 5 bases separated the two germline ends. CDR3 length equals 12 residues. CDR1 is SGHTA, CDR2 FQGTGA, per germline. This CDR3 reads CASSLSGNEQFF. The CDR3 nucleotides read TGTGCCAGCAGCTTATCTGGCAATGAGCAGTTCTTC. Filled out from reference TRBV7-3 and TRBJ2-1, the complete variable domain reads GAGVSQTPSNKVTEKGKYVELRCDPISGHTALYWYRQSLGQGPEFLIYFQGTGAADDSGLPNDRFFAVRPEGSVSTLKIQRTERGDSAVYLCASSLSGNEQFFGPGTRLTVL.

The CDR3 DNA reads as TGTGCCAGCAGCCAGAAGGCTGGGCACGAGCAGTACTTC. Translated: CASSQKAGHEQYF. The rearrangement joins TRBV7-9 to TRBJ2-7; no clear D. The CDR3 contains 13 residues. CDR1 and CDR2 from the germline V gene are SEHNR and FQNEAQ (reference sequence). Trimming pared 5 bases from V and 5 bases from J, leaving 13 bases between.

This CDR3 reads CASKKTGAYGYTF. CDR3 DNA sequence: TGTGCCAGTAAAAAAACAGGGGCCTATGGCTACACCTTC. V is TRBV19 and J is TRBJ1-2, with 7 bases fitting TRBD1. The ends lost 7 bases at V and 4 bases at J; junction bases unmatched: 6. The CDR3 runs 13 residues. Germline V CDR1 and CDR2: LNHDA, SQIVND (reference sequence).

This clone was picked up a small number of times. Different DNA sequences within this sample yield the same CDR3. The chain has TRBV5-1 and TRBJ1-1, with D uncertain. This CDR3 has 15 residues. V lost 1 base and J 0 bases, leaving 10 bases between the germline ends. CDR1 and CDR2 (germline): SGHRS, YFSETQ. CDR3 bases: TGCGCCAGCAGCTTGTTATCCGATTTGAACACTGAAGCTTTCTTT. Protein: CASSLLSDLNTEAFF.

The chain carries TRBV9 and TRBJ1-1; no firm D call. Trimming removed 4 bases at V and 6 bases at J, with 16 bases between. The length of the CDR3 is 14 residues. Per germline, CDR1 SGDLS and CDR2 YYNGEE. CDR3 in amino acids: CASSPWAIEAEAFF. The CDR3 nucleotides read TGTGCCAGCAGCCCTTGGGCTATAGAGGCTGAAGCTTTCTTT.

The chain recombines TRBV5-6 with TRBJ2-3, with 9 bases matching TRBD2. V lost 1 base and J lost 2; bases outside the gene matches: 8. From germline, CDR1 is SGHDT and CDR2 YYEEEE. CDR3 length equals 17 residues. The CDR3 reads CASSLKASGTSTDTQYF. The CDR3 DNA sequence: TGTGCCAGCAGCTTGAAGGCTAGCGGGACCTCCACAGATACGCAGTATTTT.

This clone is a singleton in its sample. The J gene is TRBJ2-5, the V gene TRBV12-5; D might be TRBD1 or TRBD2, each matching 5 bases. The CDR3 totals 13 residues. In germline, CDR1 is LGHNT, CDR2 FRNRAP. Trimming took off 7 bases at V and 5 bases at J, with 14 bases between the two ends. The CDR3 region has the DNA TGTGCTAGTGATCCAAGGGGAGACGAGACCCAGTACTTC. It translates to CASDPRGDETQYF.

By share of the sample, this clone is medium-sized. The V gene is TRBV6-5, the J gene TRBJ1-4; D not resolved. V lost 5 bases, J lost 5 bases, and 12 bases lay in between. In germline, CDR1 is MNHEY, CDR2 SVGAGI. This CDR3 region has 14 residues. The CDR3 DNA reads TGTGCCAGCAGTCCCGGGAACAAAAATGAAAAACTGTTTTTT. Translating gives CASSPGNKNEKLFF.

The chain is built from TRBV18 and TRBJ1-2; 10 bases are shared with TRBD1. The CDR3 is made up of 15 amino acids. Germline CDR1 KGHSH, CDR2 LQKENI. After removal of 3 bases from V and 2 bases from J, the junction contained 3 bases not matched to a gene. CDR3 in DNA: TGTGCCAGCTCACCGGGACAGGGGCCAAACTATGGCTACACCTTC. Translation gives CASSPGQGPNYGYTF.

As DNA, the CDR3 is TGTGCCAGCAGCTCCCCCCAAGAGACCCAGTACTTC. This sequence encodes CASSSPQETQYF. The chain combines TRBV5-4 with TRBJ2-5; no clear D. The CDR3 loop spans 12 amino acids. Germline-derived CDR1 and CDR2 are SGHNT and YYREEE (reference sequence). V was pared by 3 bases and J by 1 base, with 4 bases between.

The gene calls are TRBV7-9 and TRBJ1-1; maybe TRBD1 (5 bases). The CDR3 has 15 residues. With 1 base removed from V and 6 bases from J, the gap between germline ends came to 15 bases. Per the germline V gene, CDR1 is SEHNR and CDR2 is FQNEAQ (reference sequence). The CDR3 DNA follows: TGTGCCAGCAGCTTAGTGGGGGGATCGGTCGCTGAAGCTTTCTTT. It specifies CASSLVGGSVAEAFF.

By its share, this clone is medium-sized. This chain links TRBV29-1 with TRBJ2-7; 9 bases are shared with TRBD1. The CDR3 spans 12 residues. The germline V gene has CDR1 SQVTM and CDR2 ANQGSEA. Unmatched junction bases numbered 5, after V lost 6 bases and J lost 5 bases. CDR3 sequence reads: CSVTGTGNEQYF. The CDR3 nucleotides read TGCAGCGTGACCGGGACAGGGAACGAGCAGTACTTC.

This clone counts as medium-sized. Other DNA sequences of this sample code for an identical CDR3. The chain recombines TRBV7-9 with TRBJ2-3, with D unresolved. Trimming took off 1 base at V and 3 bases at J, with 8 bases between the two ends. The CDR3 spans 14 residues. Germline CDR1 SEHNR, CDR2 FQNEAQ (reference sequence). CDR3 sequence: CASSLEDLTDTQYF. The DNA for the CDR3 is TGTGCCAGCAGCTTAGAAGACCTTACAGATACGCAGTATTTT.

The chain combines TRBV6-5 with TRBJ1-2; D is uncertain. V was cut by 2 bases and J by 8 bases, with 12 bases left in between. This CDR3 is built from 13 residues. Germline V gene sequence: CDR1 MNHEY, CDR2 SVGAGI. CDR3 coding DNA: TGTGCCAGCAGTTACATCCGGGCAGAGGGCTACACCTTC. Translated, it gives CASSYIRAEGYTF.

V usage is TRBV12-5 and J usage is TRBJ2-7; D possibly corresponds to TRBD1 (5 bases). This CDR3 spans 14 amino acids. Trimming removed 5 bases from V and 3 bases from J, with 14 bases in between. Germline V gives CDR1 LGHNT, CDR2 FRNRAP. The CDR3 nucleotides read TGTGCTAGTGGTCCCCCCGGACAAGACTACGAGCAGTACTTC. This codes for CASGPPGQDYEQYF.

This clone showed up just a few times. The J gene is TRBJ1-1, the V gene TRBV10-1; D gene ambiguous. V was shortened by 4 bases and J by 4 bases, with 16 bases between the two germline ends. Germline lookup yields CDR1 WNHNN and CDR2 SYGVQD (reference sequence). This CDR3 region has 15 residues. The CDR3 is CASSADPGMVTEAFF. The CDR3 nucleotides are TGCGCCAGCAGTGCGGACCCCGGGATGGTCACTGAAGCTTTCTTT.

The count of this clone is one. In nucleotides, the CDR3 is TGTGCCAGCAGTTTTGGTGCTGAAGCTTTCTTT. The encoded protein is CASSFGAEAFF. The rearrangement joins TRBV27 to TRBJ1-1; no clear D gene. The CDR3 contains 11 residues. Germline V CDR1 and CDR2: MNHEY, SMNVEV (reference sequence). Trimming stripped 3 bases from V and 6 bases from J, with 5 bases between.

The V and J genes are TRBV7-2 and TRBJ2-2; D is undetermined. V lost 1 base and J lost 2, with 8 bases in between. CDR3 size: 15 residues. CDR1 SGHTA and CDR2 FQGNSA come from the germline V gene. The CDR3: CASSLESGNTGELFF. CDR3 nucleotide sequence: TGTGCCAGCAGCTTAGAGTCCGGCAACACCGGGGAGCTGTTTTTT.

The V call is TRBV27, the J call TRBJ2-7, with D perhaps given as TRBD1 or TRBD2 (5 bases each). Looked up from germline, CDR1 is MNHEY and CDR2 is SMNVEV (reference sequence). Trimming removed 6 bases at V and 3 bases at J, with 12 bases between. The CDR3 is made up of 13 amino acids. CDR3 in amino acids: CASRDGDGYEQYF. DNA for the CDR3: TGTGCCAGCAGAGACGGGGACGGCTACGAGCAGTACTTC.

The V and J genes are TRBV5-1 and TRBJ1-5; 8 nucleotides align to TRBD1. The V gene end was trimmed by 4 bases and the J gene end by 5 bases; junction bases not matched to a gene: 5. Germline assignment: CDR1 SGHRS and CDR2 YFSETQ. The CDR3 contains 14 residues. CDR3 DNA sequence: TGCGCCAGCAGCCCGGGACAGGTCGATCAGCCCCAGCATTTT. The encoded protein is CASSPGQVDQPQHF.

This clone was found a few times. The V gene is TRBV30, the J gene TRBJ2-5; the match to TRBD2 covers 7 bases. Trimming cost V 2 bases and J 4 bases; bases outside gene matches: 10. The CDR3 extends over 15 amino acids. Germline CDR1 is GTSNPN and CDR2 is SVGIG (reference sequence). The CDR3 DNA follows: TGTGCCTGGAGTCCGGGGTCCAGCGGGATAGAGACCCAGTACTTC. This gives the protein CAWSPGSSGIETQYF.

The CDR3, as DNA: TGTGCCAGCAGTTACTCTCGGCTAGCGAACACCGGGGAGCTGTTTTTT. It specifies CASSYSRLANTGELFF. The chain recombines TRBV6-6 with TRBJ2-2; D is unclear. Trimming removed 0 bases from V and 0 bases from J, with 8 bases in between. Germline-derived CDR1 and CDR2 are MNHNY and SVGAGI (reference sequence). CDR3 length: 16 amino acids.